Listed here are 7 T cell receptor beta chains from one sample, sequenced in a study of T cell repertoires in cytomegalovirus infection. Each CDR3 protein is one row after TCRdb ran MiXCR on the reads. This table has 50,000 or so distinct CDR3 sequences, roughly 18% appearing once. Antigens for these TCRs are unknown. The sample here was CD8+ T cells from cultured PBMCs, taken from culture after CMV antigen stimulation. These TCRs come from a human donor in good health (CMV status not recorded). Some clones in this sample may be carry-over from other donors' samples.

The chain joins TRBV4-3 to TRBJ2-7; 8 positions agree with TRBD2. This CDR3 region has 15 residues. The trim removed 4 bases at V and 0 bases at J, leaving 5 bases unmatched. The germline V gene has CDR1 LGHNA and CDR2 YSLEER. CDR3 sequence: CASSPSRGGSYEQYF. CDR3 nucleotide sequence: TGCGCCAGCAGCCCATCCCGGGGGGGCTCCTACGAGCAGTACTTC.

By share, this clonotype ranks as medium-sized. The chain joins TRBV4-2 to TRBJ2-2; D remains unclear. V was cut by 1 base and J by 5 bases, with 8 bases left in between. The CDR3 sequence is 14 residues long. Germline V CDR1 and CDR2: LGHNA, YNFKEQ. The CDR3 here is CASSQGGVTGELFF. The CDR3 bases are TGTGCCAGCAGCCAAGGTGGGGTAACCGGGGAGCTGTTTTTT.

In this sample, this clonotype turned up many times. The gene calls are TRBV27 and TRBJ1-1; D might be TRBD1 (5 bases). CDR3 length: 15 residues. Per the germline V gene, CDR1 is MNHEY and CDR2 is SMNVEV (reference sequence). V shed 7 bases and J shed 3 bases, with 18 bases lying between them. The CDR3 loop reads CASKSPRLGDTEAFF. Written as DNA, the CDR3 is TGTGCCAGCAAGTCACCCCGATTGGGGGACACTGAAGCTTTCTTT.

In this sample, this clonotype turned up once. V is TRBV28 and J is TRBJ1-1; no firm D call. V shed 7 bases and J shed 5 bases, with 8 bases lying between them. CDR1 MDHEN and CDR2 SYDVKM come from the germline V gene. CDR3 length equals 11 residues. The CDR3 nucleotides are TGTGCCAGCATATTTGGTACTGAAGCTTTCTTT. It codes for CASIFGTEAFF.

The table lists this clonotype with a few counts. The V and J genes are TRBV9 and TRBJ1-1, with TRBD1 matching 7 bases. With V trimmed by 4 bases and J by 5 bases, 14 bases remained unmatched. This CDR3 spans 16 amino acids. Germline V gene sequence: CDR1 SGDLS, CDR2 YYNGEE. CDR3 residues: CASSPAIAGGPTEAFF. The CDR3 DNA reads TGTGCCAGCAGCCCAGCAATAGCAGGGGGTCCTACTGAAGCTTTCTTT.

This chain links TRBV12-3 or TRBV12-4 with TRBJ2-5; 13 bases align to TRBD2. The CDR3 extends over 15 amino acids. J gave up 5 bases and V 7 bases, and 7 bases lay outside the gene matches. CDR3 DNA: TGTGCCAGCATTCCCGGACTAGCGGGGGTGGAGACCCAGTACTTC. It encodes CASIPGLAGVETQYF.

There are many counts of this clonotype. The genes are TRBV7-2 and TRBJ2-7; TRBD2 might be the D (6 bases). Germline V gives CDR1 SGHTA, CDR2 FQGNSA. V shed 2 bases and J shed 2 bases, with 19 bases lying between them. There are 17 residues in the CDR3. This CDR3 reads CASSLKPPGGVTYEQYF. As DNA, the CDR3 is TGTGCCAGCAGCTTAAAGCCACCCGGCGGGGTCACCTACGAGCAGTACTTC.